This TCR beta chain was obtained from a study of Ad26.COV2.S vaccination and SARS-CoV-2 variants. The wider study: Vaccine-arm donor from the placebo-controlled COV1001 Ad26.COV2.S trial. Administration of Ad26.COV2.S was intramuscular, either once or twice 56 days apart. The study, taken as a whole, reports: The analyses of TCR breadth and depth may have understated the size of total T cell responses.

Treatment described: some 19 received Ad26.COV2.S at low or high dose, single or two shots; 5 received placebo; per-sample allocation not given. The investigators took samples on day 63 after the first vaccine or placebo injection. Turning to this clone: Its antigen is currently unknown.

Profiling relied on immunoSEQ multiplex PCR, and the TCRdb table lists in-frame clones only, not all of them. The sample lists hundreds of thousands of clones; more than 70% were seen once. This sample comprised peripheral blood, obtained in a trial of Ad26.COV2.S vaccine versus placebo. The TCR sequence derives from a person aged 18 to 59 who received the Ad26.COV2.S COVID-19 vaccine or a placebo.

The CDR3 DNA reads TGTGCCAGTAGGACGGGGGGGCCTACAGATACGCAGTATTTT. The encoded protein is CASRTGGPTDTQYF. This chain links TRBV19 with TRBJ2-3; 8 nucleotides agree with TRBD2. The germline CDR1 and CDR2 sequences are LNHDA and SQIVND (reference sequence). V lost 6 bases, J lost 3 bases, and 5 bases stayed unmatched. CDR3 length: 14 residues.